One and the same sample provided the 32 T cell receptor beta chains below, sequenced in a study of beta chain features in type 1 diabetes. Study results and limitations: Shorter TCRB CDR3s, moderately but significantly so, were found in Type 1 diabetes patients in all four CD4+ subsets.

Since all of the isolated RNA was reverse transcribed, expressed TCRB transcripts were what got sequenced. Some clones are missing from TCRdb's copy, which holds only in-frame ones; the method was immunoSEQ multiplex PCR. The sample lists roughly 100,000 clones, roughly 28% occurring once. Which antigens these TCRs recognize remains unknown. The sample was central memory CD4+ T cells from blood. These receptors were taken from a woman between 18 and 29 years old with type 1 diabetes.

This chain links TRBV5-6 with TRBJ1-4; tentatively, D is TRBD1 (5 bases). The CDR3 has 12 amino acids. Germline CDR1 SGHDT, CDR2 YYEEEE. V was shortened by 4 bases and J by 7 bases, with 8 bases between the two germline ends. CDR3 nucleotides: TGTGCCAGCAGCCGGGGGAGTGAAAAACTGTTTTTT. This translates into CASSRGSEKLFF.

This clone was observed a handful of times. This chain uses TRBV2 with TRBJ2-5; 11 nucleotides agree with TRBD2. Germline V lookup: CDR1 SNHLY, CDR2 FYNNEI. Trimming cost V 7 bases and J 3 bases; bases outside gene matches: 10. The CDR3 has 16 amino acids. This CDR3 is CASIGLASGRKETQYF. CDR3 nucleotides: TGTGCCAGCATTGGGTTGGCTAGCGGGAGGAAAGAGACCCAGTACTTC.

The chain combines TRBV2 with TRBJ2-1, with TRBD2 identical over 8 bases. J gave up 10 bases and V 7 bases, and 3 bases lay outside the gene matches. Germline V lookup: CDR1 SNHLY, CDR2 FYNNEI. This CDR3 is built from 11 residues. CDR3 residues: CASTLAGEQFF. CDR3 DNA sequence: TGTGCCAGCACCTTAGCGGGAGAGCAGTTCTTC.

This chain joins TRBV18 and TRBJ1-2, with D perhaps TRBD1 (6 bases). The ends were cut back, 3 bases at V and 4 bases at J, with 12 bases in the middle. There are 14 residues in the CDR3. Germline CDR1 reads KGHSH; CDR2 reads LQKENI. The CDR3 spells CASSPRTEGYGYTF. CDR3 DNA sequence: TGTGCCAGCTCACCCCGGACAGAGGGCTATGGCTACACCTTC.

The genes are TRBV6-1 and TRBJ2-7; possible D gene TRBD2, 5 bases. The CDR3 is made up of 13 amino acids. The germline V and J ends were trimmed by 4 bases and 2 bases, with 9 bases remaining between them. The V gene's germline CDR1 is MNHNS and CDR2 SASEGT. The CDR3 here is CASSVSGTYEQYV. DNA of the CDR3: TGTGCCAGCAGTGTGAGCGGCACCTACGAGCAGTACGTC.

The rearrangement joins TRBV19 to TRBJ1-2, with D perhaps matching TRBD1 (5 bases). Per the germline V gene, CDR1 is LNHDA and CDR2 is SQIVND (reference sequence). The CDR3 is made up of 15 amino acids. V lost 9 bases and J 1 base, leaving 18 bases between the germline ends. In nucleotides, the CDR3 is TGTGCCAGCAGGACCTCGGTGACAGTTAACTATGGCTACACCTTC. Translation: CASRTSVTVNYGYTF.

The gene calls are TRBV4-2 and TRBJ2-5; 7 bases match TRBD1. Germline V gene data show CDR1 as LGHNA and CDR2 as YNFKEQ. The CDR3 runs to 16 residues. V lost 1 base, J lost 5 bases, and 10 bases stayed unmatched. The CDR3 DNA follows: TGTGCCAGCAGCCAAGGAAATGCAGGGGGAGAGGAGACCCAGTACTTC. It yields the protein CASSQGNAGGEETQYF.

This clone was detected only a few times. The genes are TRBV6-5 and TRBJ1-2; D unresolved. CDR3 size: 16 residues. Germline V lookup: CDR1 MNHEY, CDR2 SVGAGI. The germline V and J ends were trimmed by 4 bases and 2 bases, with 17 bases remaining between them. DNA of the CDR3: TGTGCCAGCAGTTCCGTCGTGAGCTCGTGGAACTATGGCTACACCTTC. Its protein product is CASSSVVSSWNYGYTF.

The V call is TRBV11-2, the J call TRBJ2-7; 7 nucleotides match TRBD2. Germline V gives CDR1 SGHAT, CDR2 FQNNGV. With 2 bases clipped from V and 10 bases from J, the junction kept 14 bases outside the gene matches. This CDR3 region has 15 residues. DNA for the CDR3: TGTGCCAGCAGCTTATTGAGGGACTCGGCGGGAGAACAGTACGTC. This codes for CASSLLRDSAGEQYV.

This chain connects TRBV18 to TRBJ1-1; 7 bases align to TRBD1. After removal of 5 bases from V and 6 bases from J, the junction contained 9 bases not matched to a gene. The CDR3 runs 14 residues. Per the germline V gene, CDR1 is KGHSH and CDR2 is LQKENI. CDR3 amino acids: CASSSQGPGAEAFF. CDR3 in DNA: TGTGCCAGCTCATCACAGGGGCCGGGGGCTGAAGCTTTCTTT.

V is TRBV5-1 and J is TRBJ2-5; unclear D gene. The CDR3 has 13 amino acids. CDR1 and CDR2 from the germline V gene are SGHRS and YFSETQ. The germline V and J ends were trimmed by 0 bases and 1 base, with 4 bases remaining between them. Here the CDR3 DNA reads TGCGCCAGCAGCTTGGTAATCCAAGAGACCCAGTACTTC. This encodes CASSLVIQETQYF. The complete variable domain, with remaining parts taken from reference TRBV5-1 and TRBJ2-5, reads KAGVTQTPRYLIKTRGQQVTLSCSPISGHRSVSWYQQTPGQGLQFLFEYFSETQRNKGNFPGRFSGRQFSNSRSEMNVSTLELGDSALYLCASSLVIQETQYFGPGTRLLVL.

The chain employs TRBV7-2 and TRBJ2-1; 13 nucleotides agree with TRBD2. In germline, CDR1 is SGHTA, CDR2 FQGNSA. V trimming: 3 bases; J trimming: 8 bases; junction bases outside the gene matches: 7. This CDR3 spans 16 amino acids. The CDR3 region is CASSFGGTSGTHEQFF. The CDR3 DNA sequence: TGTGCCAGCAGCTTTGGGGGGACTAGCGGGACTCATGAGCAGTTCTTC.

The rearrangement joins TRBV11-3 to TRBJ2-3; no definite D call. Trimming took off 5 bases at V and 5 bases at J, with 11 bases between the two ends. There are 13 residues in the CDR3. Germline lookup yields CDR1 SGHNT and CDR2 YENEEA. CDR3 sequence (DNA): TGTGCCAGCAGCCCTCCGGTCCGAGATACGCAGTATTTT. It is translated as CASSPPVRDTQYF.

The chain uses TRBV7-9 and TRBJ2-7; D may be TRBD1 (5 bases). V lost 1 base to trimming and J lost 0 bases, with 7 bases between them. Germline V gene sequence: CDR1 SEHNR, CDR2 FQNEAQ (reference sequence). The CDR3 has 14 amino acids. CDR3 loop: CASSLVGASYEQYF. CDR3 coding DNA: TGTGCCAGCAGCTTAGTTGGGGCCTCCTACGAGCAGTACTTC. Filled out from reference TRBV7-9 and TRBJ2-7, the complete variable domain reads DTGVSQNPRHKITKRGQNVTFRCDPISEHNRLYWYRQTLGQGPEFLTYFQNEAQLEKSRLLSDRFSAERPKGSFSTLEIQRTEQGDSAMYLCASSLVGASYEQYFGPGTRLTVT.

V is TRBV11-3 and J is TRBJ1-2; 7 nucleotides match TRBD1. Germline V gene lookup returns CDR1 SGHNT and CDR2 YENEEA. The trim removed 8 bases at V and 3 bases at J, leaving 3 bases unmatched. The CDR3 contains 12 residues. For the CDR3, the DNA is TGTGCCAGCCGCGGGACAGACTATGGCTACACCTTC. This encodes CASRGTDYGYTF.

The chain uses TRBV7-2 and TRBJ2-3; weak D call: TRBD1 (5 bases). V was pared by 5 bases and J by 2 bases, with 14 bases between. CDR3 length: 15 residues. Germline-derived CDR1 and CDR2 are SGHTA and FQGNSA. The CDR3 nucleotides are TGTGCCAGCAGCCACCGACAGAGACCCACAGATACGCAGTATTTT. Translated, it gives CASSHRQRPTDTQYF.

The rearrangement links TRBV5-1 to TRBJ2-1; a possible D gene is TRBD1 (6 bases). The CDR3 length is 12 residues. Germline CDR1 reads SGHRS; CDR2 reads YFSETQ. V lost 4 bases and J lost 10, with 12 bases in between. CDR3: CASSRDTGEQFF. In DNA form, the CDR3 reads TGCGCCAGCAGCAGGGACACGGGGGAGCAGTTCTTC.

This clone has just a few counts. V and J are TRBV18 and TRBJ2-1, with D possibly TRBD2 on 6 matching bases. Trimming left V 2 bases short and J 7 bases short, with 15 bases between. The CDR3 has 15 residues. Looked up from germline, CDR1 is KGHSH and CDR2 is LQKENI. The chain's CDR3 is CASSPSGSRRNEQFF. The CDR3 DNA sequence: TGTGCCAGCTCACCATCCGGGAGTAGAAGGAATGAGCAGTTCTTC.

Only a few counts were recorded for this clone. The V gene is TRBV7-9, the J gene TRBJ1-3; maybe TRBD1 (6 bases). Between the trimmed V and J ends, which lost 1 base and 2 bases, there was a span of 9 bases. From germline, CDR1 is SEHNR and CDR2 FQNEAQ (reference sequence). The length of the CDR3 is 15 residues. The CDR3 sequence: CASSLERGTGNTIYF. CDR3 DNA sequence: TGTGCCAGCAGCTTAGAGAGGGGGACTGGAAACACCATATATTTT.

In this sample, this clone turned up a few times. Other DNA sequences in this sample translate to the same CDR3. J is TRBJ2-5 and V is TRBV7-9, with 7 bases aligning to TRBD1. Germline trimming cut 1 base from V and 4 bases from J; bases unmatched to any gene: 0. The CDR3 totals 13 residues. CDR1 SEHNR and CDR2 FQNEAQ come from the germline V gene (reference sequence). This chain's CDR3 is CASSLGQGETQYF. In nucleotides, the CDR3 is TGTGCCAGCAGCTTAGGACAGGGAGAGACCCAGTACTTC.

This clone turned up a few times. The chain combines TRBV2 with TRBJ2-5, with 10 nucleotides matching TRBD2. The CDR3 totals 15 residues. V shed 2 bases, J shed 0 bases, and the junction held 0 bases outside the gene matches. Germline V gene data show CDR1 as SNHLY and CDR2 as FYNNEI. The DNA of the CDR3 is TGTGCCAGCAGTGAAACTAGCGGGGACCAAGAGACCCAGTACTTC. Translation: CASSETSGDQETQYF.

This chain joins TRBV25-1 and TRBJ2-4; 7 bases align to TRBD2. The germline gives CDR1 MGHDK, CDR2 SYGVNS. V was clipped by 5 bases and J by 4 bases; unmatched bases: 11. The CDR3 is made up of 16 amino acids. The CDR3 sequence: CASSLQTGGGKNIQYF. In nucleotides, the CDR3 is TGTGCCAGCAGTCTGCAGACGGGAGGCGGGAAAAACATTCAGTACTTC.

The chain's CDR3 is CASSLALHLLTYNEQFF. CDR3 DNA: TGTGCCAGCAGCTTAGCTCTACACTTACTAACCTACAATGAGCAGTTCTTC. V and J are TRBV7-2 and TRBJ2-1, with D uncertain. This CDR3 is 17 amino acids long. Trimming cost V 0 bases and J 2 bases, with 14 bases left between them. CDR1 is SGHTA, CDR2 FQGNSA, per germline.

In its sample, this clone was seen a few times. The chain couples TRBV9 to TRBJ1-2, with D possibly being TRBD1 (6 bases). Trimming removed 3 bases at V and 5 bases at J, with 17 bases between. The CDR3 is made up of 15 amino acids. Looked up from germline, CDR1 is SGDLS and CDR2 is YYNGEE. The CDR3 is CASSGGDRIEYGYTF. CDR3 in DNA: TGTGCCAGCAGCGGGGGAGACAGGATCGAATATGGCTACACCTTC.

The chain couples TRBV28 to TRBJ2-7; maybe TRBD1 (6 bases). Deletions cut 7 bases from V and 2 bases from J, with 9 bases between. The length of the CDR3 is 12 residues. CDR1 MDHEN and CDR2 SYDVKM come from the germline V gene. The DNA for the CDR3 is TGTGCCAGCACCAAGGGGGCCTACGAGCAGTACTTC. Translation: CASTKGAYEQYF. Full variable domain (missing parts from reference TRBV28 and TRBJ2-7): DVKVTQSSRYLVKRTGEKVFLECVQDMDHENMFWYRQDPGLGLRLIYFSYDVKMKEKGDIPEGYSVSREKKERFSLILESASTNQTSMYLCASTKGAYEQYFGPGTRLTVT.

This chain connects TRBV6-1 to TRBJ1-2; D not resolved. V was trimmed by 6 bases and J by 2 bases, leaving 7 bases between them. Germline CDR1 MNHNS, CDR2 SASEGT. CDR3 length equals 12 residues. CDR3 DNA: TGTGCCAGCAGGGTCCAGAACTATGGCTACACCTTC. Protein product: CASRVQNYGYTF.

In its sample, this clone was seen a few times. The rearrangement links TRBV2 to TRBJ2-3; D may be TRBD2 (7 bases). Germline V gene sequence: CDR1 SNHLY, CDR2 FYNNEI. The CDR3 runs 16 residues. Deletions cut 1 base from V and 1 base from J, with 12 bases between. This chain's CDR3 is CASSEGRGGRTDTQYF. CDR3 nucleotides: TGTGCCAGCAGTGAAGGGCGCGGGGGCCGCACAGATACGCAGTATTTT.

This clone was seen a single time. This chain connects TRBV28 to TRBJ2-1; TRBD2 matches 14 bases. The CDR3 consists of 13 residues. The V segment lost 11 bases and the J segment 10 bases; nucleotides outside the gene matches: 7. Germline V gene lookup returns CDR1 MDHEN and CDR2 SYDVKM. For the CDR3, the DNA is TGTGCCCACATAGGGACTAGCGGGAGCGAGCAGTTCTTC. It translates to CAHIGTSGSEQFF.

This clone was picked up many times. The chain employs TRBV2 and TRBJ2-2, with 11 bases aligning to TRBD2. CDR3 length equals 15 residues. V dropped 5 bases and J dropped 6; count of bases not matched to a gene: 5. The germline V gene has CDR1 SNHLY and CDR2 FYNNEI. CDR3 in amino acids: CASSISGRASGELFF. The CDR3 nucleotides are TGTGCCAGCAGTATTAGCGGGAGGGCCTCCGGGGAGCTGTTTTTT.

The chain couples TRBV11-2 to TRBJ2-2; maybe TRBD1 (8 bases). The V and J ends lost 6 bases and 4 bases respectively, with 15 bases between them. The CDR3 contains 15 residues. Germline CDR1 SGHAT, CDR2 FQNNGV. This CDR3 reads CASSFTGGGTGELFF. CDR3 sequence (DNA): TGTGCCAGCAGTTTTACAGGGGGGGGCACCGGGGAGCTGTTTTTT.

The sample holds many counts of this clone. The rearrangement uses TRBV29-1 and TRBJ2-1, with D perhaps TRBD1 (6 bases). V was clipped by 7 bases and J by 8 bases, with 15 bases between them. CDR1 is SQVTM and CDR2 is ANQGSEA in the germline V gene. This CDR3 is built from 12 residues. The CDR3 loop reads CSGGGTVYEQFF. DNA of the CDR3: TGCAGCGGAGGGGGAACGGTTTATGAGCAGTTCTTC.

This clone was observed a handful of times. V is TRBV5-1 and J is TRBJ2-1, with D possibly TRBD1 on 7 matching bases. Deletions cut 4 bases from V and 7 bases from J, with 24 bases between. CDR3 length: 17 residues. Germline loops: CDR1 SGHRS, CDR2 YFSETQ. The CDR3 DNA is TGCGCCAGCAGCCGTACCAGCGGAGGGGGCTCAAGGAATGAGCAGTTCTTC. Its protein is CASSRTSGGGSRNEQFF.